The rows below give T cell receptor beta chains drawn from one sample of a study of cytomegalovirus exposure and HLA in healthy donors. Libraries were prepared by immunoSEQ multiplex PCR; TCRdb keeps only in-frame clonotypes and omits some of them. The sample records roughly 150,000 clones, over 60% being singletons. The sequenced material came from PBMCs. Receptors originate from a woman aged 25 to 39 in good health and CMV-seropositive. Each CDR3 is given with its conserved first and last residue. The order of the fields is clone size, V gene, J gene, D gene, CDR3 DNA, CDR3 protein. D genes are given only for firm matches. Only some rows state a clone size, as once, few, many or a class for expanded clones.

NA	TRBV2	TRBJ2-7	TRBD1	TGTGCCAGCAGTGACAGGGGGAGCTCCTACGAGCAGTACTTC	CASSDRGSSYEQYF
few	TRBV5-6	TRBJ2-7	NA	TGTGCCAGCAGCCGGCCCGGGTACGAGCAGTACTTC	CASSRPGYEQYF
NA	TRBV27	TRBJ2-3	TRBD1	TGTGCCAGCAGTTTAGAACCGACAGGGCTAGGAGATACGCAGTATTTT	CASSLEPTGLGDTQYF
NA	TRBV2	TRBJ2-7	NA	TGTGCCAGCAGGAACGAGAAGGGGCAGGGGATCTACGAGCAGTACTTC	CASRNEKGQGIYEQYF
NA	TRBV29-1	TRBJ1-1	NA	TGCAGCGTTCGGTTGGCAGGTGGGGAGGTTGAAGCTTTCTTT	CSVRLAGGEVEAFF
NA	TRBV7-9	TRBJ1-1	NA	TGTGCCAGCAGCTTAGGGGGAGACCTGAACACTGAAGCTTTCTTT	CASSLGGDLNTEAFF
many	TRBV4-2	TRBJ2-5	TRBD2	TGTGCCAGCAGCCCGATCGTAGCGGGTTTTCAAGAGACCCAGTACTTC	CASSPIVAGFQETQYF
NA	TRBV2	TRBJ1-1	TRBD1	TGTGCCAGCAGAGGACGACAGGGGATGAACACTGAAGCTTTCTTT	CASRGRQGMNTEAFF
NA	TRBV30	TRBJ1-1	NA	TGTGCCTGGAGCGCCCCGAGTTTCACTGAAGCTTTCTTT	CAWSAPSFTEAFF
NA	TRBV27	TRBJ2-3	TRBD2	TGTGCCAGCAGTTTTGGTCTAGCGGGAAGGACAGATACGCAGTATTTT	CASSFGLAGRTDTQYF
NA	TRBV27	TRBJ2-7	TRBD1	TGTGCCAGCAAAGCTGGGACAGGGGGGTACGAGCAGTACTTC	CASKAGTGGYEQYF
NA	TRBV6-4	TRBJ2-1	NA	TGTGCCAGCAGGAGCTACAATGAGCAGTTCTTC	CASRSYNEQFF
NA	TRBV2	TRBJ2-7	NA	TGTGCCAGCAGTGAACTTAACGAGCAGTACTTC	CASSELNEQYF
few	TRBV15	TRBJ2-1	NA	TGTGCCACCAGCAGATCAGTTGTCAACAGGAATGAGCAGTTCTTC	CATSRSVVNRNEQFF
NA	TRBV6-6	TRBJ1-2	NA	TGTGCCAGCAGTTACTCGGGAGTACACTATGGCTACACCTTC	CASSYSGVHYGYTF
NA	TRBV6-5	TRBJ2-1	TRBD2	TGTGCCAGCAGTACGGGACTAGGACGCAATGAGCAGTTCTTC	CASSTGLGRNEQFF
NA	TRBV6-1	TRBJ2-1	NA	TGTGCCAGCAGTGAAGCGCTCGGGACTTACAATGAGCAGTTCTTC	CASSEALGTYNEQFF
NA	TRBV28	TRBJ2-5	NA	TGTGCCAGCTCGGTCTCGCTTCAAGAGACCCAGTACTTC	CASSVSLQETQYF
NA	TRBV27	TRBJ1-1	TRBD1	TGTGCCAGCAGCTACAGACAGGGATTGAGGTTGGAAGCTTTCTTT	CASSYRQGLRLEAFF
few	TRBV2	TRBJ1-1	NA	TGTGCCAGCAGTGAATCAACTGATAAAGCTTTCTTT	CASSESTDKAFF
NA	TRBV6-5	TRBJ2-7	NA	TGTGCCAGCAGTTCTGCCCGGGGTTACGAGCAGTACTTC	CASSSARGYEQYF
few	TRBV6-1	TRBJ2-7	TRBD2	TGTGCCAGCACCGTTAGAACTAGCGGGACCTACGAGCAGTACTTC	CASTVRTSGTYEQYF
NA	TRBV18	TRBJ2-6	NA	TGTGCCAGCTCACGGGGGGTCCCTCCTTCTGGGGCCAACGTCCTGACTTTC	CASSRGVPPSGANVLTF
NA	TRBV30	TRBJ1-4	NA	TGTGCCTGGAGGACGGCGGCAACTAATGAAAAACTGTTTTTT	CAWRTAATNEKLFF
NA	TRBV6-1	TRBJ2-1	NA	TGTGCCAGCGGCGGGGATGAGCAGTTCTTC	CASGGDEQFF
NA	TRBV10-3	TRBJ1-2	NA	TGTGCCATCAGTGATCTGGGCCCTAACTATGGCTACACCTTC	CAISDLGPNYGYTF
NA	TRBV10-1	TRBJ2-1	NA	TGCGCCAGCAGTGAGAGGAGGCAGCAGCATCCGGACAATGAGCAGTTCTTC	CASSERRQQHPDNEQFF
NA	TRBV5-1	TRBJ2-3	NA	TGCGCCAGCAGCTTGGATAGGGCAGACAGACCTAGCACAGATACGCAGTATTTT	CASSLDRADRPSTDTQYF
few	TRBV11-2	TRBJ1-1	TRBD1	TGTGCCAGCAACCCGACAGGGGGCACTGAAGCTTTCTTT	CASNPTGGTEAFF
few	TRBV6-1	TRBJ2-3	TRBD2	TGTGCCAGCAGTGAAGCCCGACTAGCGGGAAGCACAGATACGCAGTATTTT	CASSEARLAGSTDTQYF